One sample yielded the 14 T cell receptor beta chains listed below, sequenced in a study of shared clonotypes between healthy human individuals (dated by TCRdb to 2019 to 2021). Library creation used the immunoSEQ multiplex PCR assay. The source is immuneACCESS, and TCRdb retained only in-frame sequences with V and J called. Part of the clones is not carried over; for the studies checked, unresolved V genes explain less than half of this, and the remainder is unexplained. A total of about 1 million clones appear in this sample, under 80% of them only once. The ten top clones hold less than 1.5% of the sample. The material sequenced was memory CD4+ T cells sorted from blood. The intended sense of this specimen's cell subset or site label: CD45RA-negative fraction. The source of these receptors is a young man in good health.

The chain has TRBV7-2 and TRBJ1-5; D remains ambiguous. This CDR3 has 13 amino acids. V lost 3 bases and J lost 7, with 10 bases in between. The germline V gene encodes CDR1 SGHTA and CDR2 FQGNSA. Here the CDR3 reads CASSFEAGQPQHF. The CDR3 DNA follows: TGTGCCAGCAGCTTCGAGGCCGGGCAGCCCCAGCATTTT. Drawing the rest from reference TRBV7-2 and TRBJ1-5, the complete variable domain is GAGVSQSPSNKVTEKGKDVELRCDPISGHTALYWYRQSLGQGLEFLIYFQGNSAPDKSGLPSDRFSAERTGGSVSTLTIQRTQQEDSAVYLCASSFEAGQPQHFGDGTRLSIL.

V gene TRBV5-1 combines with J gene TRBJ1-1, with TRBD1 identical over 7 bases. The length of the CDR3 is 15 residues. The J segment lost 3 bases and the V segment lost 4 bases, leaving 9 bases of the junction unmatched. Per the germline V gene, CDR1 is SGHRS and CDR2 is YFSETQ. The CDR3 nucleotides are TGCGCCAGCAGCCGACCTACAGGGGACTACACTGAAGCTTTCTTT. Its protein product is CASSRPTGDYTEAFF.

In the case of this clone: Other DNA sequences in this specimen translate into the identical CDR3. This chain connects TRBV5-1 to TRBJ2-2; 7 positions match TRBD1. This CDR3 comprises 15 residues. The V and J ends lost 0 bases and 4 bases, in that order; junction bases with no gene match: 3. CDR1 is SGHRS and CDR2 is YFSETQ in the germline V gene. CDR3 nucleotide sequence: TGCGCCAGCAGCTTGGTGGCAGGGGGCACCGGGGAGCTGTTTTTT. Residues: CASSLVAGGTGELFF. The variable domain in full, completed from reference TRBV5-1 and TRBJ2-2, reads KAGVTQTPRYLIKTRGQQVTLSCSPISGHRSVSWYQQTPGQGLQFLFEYFSETQRNKGNFPGRFSGRQFSNSRSEMNVSTLELGDSALYLCASSLVAGGTGELFFGEGSRLTVL.

CDR3 region: CASSPGGAEGANVLTF. CDR3 coding DNA: TGCGCCAGCAGCCCCGGGGGTGCGGAGGGGGCCAACGTCCTGACTTTC. The chain carries TRBV5-1 and TRBJ2-6; weak D call: TRBD2 (6 bases). This CDR3 has 16 residues. Trimming cost V 4 bases and J 4 bases, with 15 bases left between them. CDR1 is SGHRS and CDR2 is YFSETQ in the germline V gene. The full variable domain, in which reference TRBV5-1 and TRBJ2-6 provide the parts outside the CDR3, is KAGVTQTPRYLIKTRGQQVTLSCSPISGHRSVSWYQQTPGQGLQFLFEYFSETQRNKGNFPGRFSGRQFSNSRSEMNVSTLELGDSALYLCASSPGGAEGANVLTFGAGSRLTVL.

This clone is a singleton in its sample. The chain is built from TRBV9 and TRBJ1-2, with D uncertain. The V gene lost 0 bases and the J gene lost 4 bases, with 10 bases spanning the gap. Germline V gives CDR1 SGDLS, CDR2 YYNGEE. This CDR3 spans 14 amino acids. DNA for the CDR3: TGTGCCAGCAGCGTAGATACCAGAGCCTATGGCTACACCTTC. Translation: CASSVDTRAYGYTF.

This sequence joins TRBV7-9 and TRBJ2-7; D gene unclear. Germline V gene data show CDR1 as SEHNR and CDR2 as FQNEAQ (reference sequence). The CDR3 runs to 13 residues. V was trimmed by 6 bases and J by 0 bases, leaving 9 bases between them. For the CDR3, the DNA is TGTGCCAGCAGACCGCCGAGCTCCTACGAGCAGTACTTC. This sequence encodes CASRPPSSYEQYF.

The rearrangement joins TRBV5-6 to TRBJ2-7; perhaps TRBD1 as D (5 bases). Trimming cost V 0 bases and J 12 bases, with 13 bases left between them. Per germline, CDR1 SGHDT and CDR2 YYEEEE. CDR3 length equals 12 residues. Here the CDR3 DNA reads TGTGCCAGCAGCTTGGAGGGGCAAGCACGGTACTTC. Translated: CASSLEGQARYF. The full variable domain, in which reference TRBV5-6 and TRBJ2-7 provide the parts outside the CDR3, is DAGVTQSPTHLIKTRGQQVTLRCSPKSGHDTVSWYQQALGQGPQFIFQYYEEEERQRGNFPDRFSGHQFPNYSSELNVNALLLGDSALYLCASSLEGQARYFGPGTRLTVT.

This rearrangement joins TRBV10-3 to TRBJ2-3, with D uncertain. With 3 bases removed from V and 2 bases from J, the gap between germline ends came to 9 bases. This CDR3 is built from 14 residues. Germline CDR1 ENHRY, CDR2 SYGVKD. The CDR3, as DNA: TGTGCCATCAGTGATGGGCGGTCCACAGATACGCAGTATTTT. Protein sequence: CAISDGRSTDTQYF.

The gene calls are TRBV5-6 and TRBJ1-5; a possible D gene is TRBD1 (5 bases). The CDR3 contains 16 residues. Germline V gene lookup returns CDR1 SGHDT and CDR2 YYEEEE. V dropped 2 bases and J dropped 3 bases, with 15 bases sitting between them. The DNA of the CDR3 is TGTGCCAGCAGCTTATGGGTTGACAGCCCCAATCAGCCCCAGCATTTT. Translated, it gives CASSLWVDSPNQPQHF.

This chain links TRBV18 with TRBJ1-3; D call uncertain. Germline loops: CDR1 KGHSH, CDR2 LQKENI. This CDR3 region has 15 residues. V shed 3 bases and J shed 4 bases, with 13 bases lying between them. DNA for the CDR3: TGTGCCAGCTCACCTGCGCTTGACCGGGGAAACACCATATATTTT. Translating gives CASSPALDRGNTIYF.

The chain couples TRBV10-3 to TRBJ2-1; D perhaps matches TRBD2 (6 bases). Germline lookup yields CDR1 ENHRY and CDR2 SYGVKD. The CDR3 sequence is 15 residues long. The V gene lost 4 bases and the J gene lost 6 bases, with 16 bases spanning the gap. The CDR3 DNA reads as TGTGCCATCAGTGGGGACGGAGGGCTCACCAATGAGCAGTTCTTC. Translated, it gives CAISGDGGLTNEQFF.

The chain has TRBV5-1 and TRBJ2-2; possibly TRBD1 for D (6 bases). The length of the CDR3 is 15 residues. The V end lost 4 bases, the J end lost 1 base, and 11 bases lay between the germline ends. Germline-derived CDR1 and CDR2 are SGHRS and YFSETQ. The chain's CDR3 is CASSPGTKNTGELFF. The CDR3 DNA is TGCGCCAGCAGCCCCGGGACAAAGAACACCGGGGAGCTGTTTTTT. Full variable domain (missing parts from reference TRBV5-1 and TRBJ2-2): KAGVTQTPRYLIKTRGQQVTLSCSPISGHRSVSWYQQTPGQGLQFLFEYFSETQRNKGNFPGRFSGRQFSNSRSEMNVSTLELGDSALYLCASSPGTKNTGELFFGEGSRLTVL.

The V call is TRBV7-3, the J call TRBJ2-2, with D perhaps TRBD1 (5 bases). CDR1 and CDR2 from the germline V gene are SGHTA and FQGTGA. The CDR3 runs 14 residues. V lost 5 bases to trimming and J lost 3 bases, with 10 bases between them. The CDR3: CASSQGDYTGELFF. CDR3 DNA sequence: TGTGCCAGCAGCCAAGGGGATTACACCGGGGAGCTGTTTTTT.

This clone was seen just once. The chain links TRBV5-1 to TRBJ1-5, with TRBD1 as a possible D gene (6 bases). The CDR3 totals 15 residues. The ends were cut back, 6 bases at V and 7 bases at J, with 20 bases in the middle. Germline V CDR1 and CDR2: SGHRS, YFSETQ. The CDR3 DNA is TGCGCCAGCAAACTAACGGGGGGCGCCGGGCAGCCCCAGCATTTT. Translation gives CASKLTGGAGQPQHF.